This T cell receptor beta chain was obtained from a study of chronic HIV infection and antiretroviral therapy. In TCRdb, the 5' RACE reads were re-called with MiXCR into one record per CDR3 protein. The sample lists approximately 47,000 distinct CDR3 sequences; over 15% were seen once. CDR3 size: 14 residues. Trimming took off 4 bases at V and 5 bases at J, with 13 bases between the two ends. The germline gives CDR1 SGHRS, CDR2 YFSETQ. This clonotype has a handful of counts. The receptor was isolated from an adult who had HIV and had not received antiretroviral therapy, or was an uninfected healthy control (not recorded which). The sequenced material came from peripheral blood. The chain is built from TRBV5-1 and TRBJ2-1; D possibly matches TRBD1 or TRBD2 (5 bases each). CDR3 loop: CASSALLGDNEQFF. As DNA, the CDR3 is TGCGCCAGCAGCGCCCTACTAGGGGACAATGAGCAGTTCTTC.